These 22 T cell receptor beta chains originate from one sample sequenced in a study of identical twins. TCRdb redid the calling of the 5' RACE reads with MiXCR, one entry per CDR3 protein. Among 450,000 to 600,000 distinct CDR3 sequences listed, 20% to 25% were seen once. The data also belong to a second study, concerning yellow fever vaccine responses in identical twins.

Source material: CD4+ T cells sorted from blood. The source of these receptors is a woman under 30 in good health.

This clonotype was seen only a few times. The gene calls are TRBV5-1 and TRBJ2-6; no clear D. The CDR3 has 14 residues. Germline V gives CDR1 SGHRS, CDR2 YFSETQ. The V end lost 0 bases, the J end lost 5 bases, and 6 bases lay between the germline ends. Written as DNA, the CDR3 is TGCGCCAGCAGCTTGGATCTATGGGCCAACGTCCTGACTTTC. This gives the protein CASSLDLWANVLTF.

The chain uses TRBV6-5 and TRBJ2-5, with 7 positions matching TRBD1. Germline values: CDR1 MNHEY, CDR2 SVGAGI. The CDR3 loop spans 14 amino acids. The V and J ends lost 0 bases and 5 bases, in that order; junction bases with no gene match: 3. CDR3 protein: CASSYSDRVETQYF. The CDR3 DNA follows: TGTGCCAGCAGTTACTCAGACAGGGTTGAGACCCAGTACTTC.

V is TRBV5-6 and J is TRBJ1-3, with no clear D. The V end lost 10 bases, the J end lost 2 bases, and 19 bases lay between the germline ends. CDR3 length: 15 residues. CDR1 SGHDT and CDR2 YYEEEE come from the germline V gene. CDR3 bases: TGTGCCTCCAGCCGGAGGGTAGTCCCTGGAAACACCATATATTTT. Protein product: CASSRRVVPGNTIYF.

J is TRBJ1-1 and V is TRBV5-1; TRBD1 agrees at 7 bases. The CDR3 loop spans 14 amino acids. Germline CDR1 is SGHRS and CDR2 is YFSETQ. The V segment lost 2 bases and the J segment 4 bases; nucleotides outside the gene matches: 5. The CDR3 region has the DNA TGCGCCAGCAGCTTAACAGGGGTGGGCACTGAAGCTTTCTTT. Translation: CASSLTGVGTEAFF.

CDR3 nucleotides: TGCAGTGCTAGTGCGTGGGGGGGGCAGTTCTTC. Its protein is CSASAWGGQFF. The chain combines TRBV20-1 with TRBJ2-1; TRBD2 agrees at 7 bases. Germline-derived CDR1 and CDR2 are DFQATT and SNEGSKA (reference sequence). The CDR3 loop spans 11 amino acids. Trimming at V came to 3 bases and at J to 12 bases, leaving 5 bases not matched to a gene.

The J gene is TRBJ2-3, the V gene TRBV20-1, with D possibly matching TRBD2 (6 bases). This CDR3 comprises 18 residues. Trimming stripped 1 base from V and 3 bases from J, with 23 bases between. The germline V gene encodes CDR1 DFQATT and CDR2 SNEGSKA (reference sequence). As DNA, the CDR3 is TGCAGTGCTAGAGCTGCAGCCCAGCCTAGCGCCATAACAGATACGCAGTATTTT. Its protein product is CSARAAAQPSAITDTQYF.

The rearrangement joins TRBV27 to TRBJ2-7, with D tentatively TRBD2 (5 bases). Between the trimmed V and J ends, which lost 5 bases and 6 bases, there was a span of 17 bases. The CDR3 loop spans 14 amino acids. CDR1 and CDR2 from the germline V gene are MNHEY and SMNVEV (reference sequence). CDR3 residues: CASSPTPPGSEQYF. For the CDR3, the DNA is TGTGCCAGCAGTCCCACCCCTCCGGGGTCCGAGCAGTACTTC.

This clonotype was detected only a few times. The genes are TRBV29-1 and TRBJ2-1, with D hard to call. Trimming shortened V by 0 bases and J by 10 bases, and 16 bases separated the two germline ends. CDR3 length: 14 residues. CDR1 is SQVTM, CDR2 ANQGSEA, per germline. The DNA for the CDR3 is TGCAGCGTTGAAGAGGTTTCAAGGGTCAGCGAGCAGTTCTTC. Its protein product is CSVEEVSRVSEQFF.

This clonotype was picked up a small number of times. The chain links TRBV15 to TRBJ2-2; D is uncertain. The germline V gene encodes CDR1 LNHNV and CDR2 YYDKDF (reference sequence). CDR3 length: 13 amino acids. Between the trimmed V and J ends, which lost 6 bases and 8 bases, there was a span of 13 bases. The DNA of the CDR3 is TGTGCCACCAGAAACGTAGTTGGAGGGGAGCTGTTTTTT. Protein product: CATRNVVGGELFF. Based on the CDR3 plus reference TRBV15 and TRBJ2-2, the full variable domain is DAMVIQNPRYQVTQFGKPVTLSCSQTLNHNVMYWYQQKSSQAPKLLFHYYDKDFNNEADTPDNFQSRRPNTSFCFLDIRSPGLGDTAMYLCATRNVVGGELFFGEGSRLTVL.

The chain links TRBV25-1 to TRBJ2-3, with 8 nucleotides matching TRBD2. The V gene end was trimmed by 2 bases and the J gene end by 3 bases; junction bases not matched to a gene: 4. The CDR3 is 15 residues long. The germline gives CDR1 MGHDK, CDR2 SYGVNS. CDR3 region: CASSEAGGDTDTQYF. The CDR3 DNA is TGTGCCAGCAGTGAAGCCGGGGGGGATACAGATACGCAGTATTTT. The variable domain in full, with the rest retrieved from reference TRBV25-1 and TRBJ2-3, is EADIYQTPRYLVIGTGKKITLECSQTMGHDKMYWYQQDPGMELHLIHYSYGVNSTEKGDLSSESTVSRIRTEHFPLTLESARPSHTSQYLCASSEAGGDTDTQYFGPGTRLTVL.

This clonotype was detected a few times. The chain is built from TRBV6-5 and TRBJ1-2; 8 positions agree with TRBD1. V lost 2 bases to trimming and J lost 2 bases; unmatched junction nucleotides: 4. The CDR3 is 15 residues long. Per the germline V gene, CDR1 is MNHEY and CDR2 is SVGAGI. The DNA of the CDR3 is TGTGCCAGCAGTTACCCACGGACAGGGAACTATGGCTACACCTTC. Translation: CASSYPRTGNYGYTF.

The rearrangement joins TRBV2 to TRBJ2-1; D is ambiguous. CDR1 and CDR2 from the germline V gene are SNHLY and FYNNEI. There are 15 residues in the CDR3. The V gene lost 4 bases and the J gene lost 0 bases, with 10 bases spanning the gap. The CDR3 DNA reads as TGTGCCAGCAGTGTGCGACTCAGCTCCTACAATGAGCAGTTCTTC. Translating it yields CASSVRLSSYNEQFF.

This clonotype was counted between two and nine times. This chain joins TRBV5-1 and TRBJ1-2; maybe TRBD1 (6 bases). The CDR3 is 15 amino acids. Germline assignment: CDR1 SGHRS and CDR2 YFSETQ. The V end was cut by 4 bases, the J end by 3 bases, with 16 bases between. The DNA for the CDR3 is TGCGCCAGCAGCCTTATGTCAGGGGAAGACTATGGCTACACCTTC. Translated, it gives CASSLMSGEDYGYTF.

The chain joins TRBV10-3 to TRBJ2-7; a possible D gene is TRBD2 (5 bases). V dropped 5 bases and J dropped 0 bases, with 11 bases sitting between them. Germline CDR1 and CDR2: ENHRY and SYGVKD. The CDR3 is 14 amino acids. CDR3 amino acids: CAISRSGSSYEQYF. For the CDR3, the DNA is TGTGCCATCAGTAGGAGTGGGAGCTCCTACGAGCAGTACTTC.

This clonotype was detected ten times or more. The V gene is TRBV7-2, the J gene TRBJ2-2, with no clear D. The CDR3 is made up of 13 amino acids. Per the germline V gene, CDR1 is SGHTA and CDR2 is FQGNSA. With 5 bases removed from V and 4 bases from J, the gap between germline ends came to 8 bases. CDR3 protein: CASSRVTTGELFF. CDR3 nucleotide sequence: TGTGCCAGCAGCCGAGTAACCACCGGGGAGCTGTTTTTT.

The chain combines TRBV18 with TRBJ1-2; 8 nucleotides match TRBD1. Unmatched junction bases numbered 5, after V lost 2 bases and J lost 6 bases. This CDR3 spans 14 amino acids. Germline V gene lookup returns CDR1 KGHSH and CDR2 LQKENI. The CDR3 coding sequence is TGTGCCAGCTCACCAGAGACAGGGGCGAATGGCTACACCTTC. Protein: CASSPETGANGYTF.

The chain joins TRBV2 to TRBJ2-5, with 7 positions matching TRBD2. Germline values: CDR1 SNHLY, CDR2 FYNNEI. The V segment lost 6 bases and the J segment 3 bases; nucleotides outside the gene matches: 1. This CDR3 is built from 12 residues. The CDR3 DNA is TGTGCCAGCAGAGGACTAGAAGAGACCCAGTACTTC. It codes for CASRGLEETQYF.

The chain has TRBV20-1 and TRBJ1-1; 7 bases are shared with TRBD1. V trimming: 3 bases; J trimming: 0 bases; junction bases outside the gene matches: 4. The CDR3 is 14 residues long. The germline gives CDR1 DFQATT, CDR2 SNEGSKA (reference sequence). This chain's CDR3 is CSASVQGLNTEAFF. The CDR3 coding sequence is TGCAGTGCTAGTGTACAGGGGCTGAACACTGAAGCTTTCTTT.

The CDR3 protein is CASRSGGAQVTQYF. CDR3 bases: TGTGCCAGCAGGAGCGGGGGGGCACAGGTTACGCAGTATTTT. The chain recombines TRBV6-1 with TRBJ2-3, with 10 bases aligning to TRBD2. Germline V gene data show CDR1 as MNHNS and CDR2 as SASEGT. J lost 8 bases, V lost 6 bases, and 8 bases had no gene match. The CDR3 has 14 residues.

This clonotype was observed a few times. The chain has TRBV20-1 and TRBJ2-1, with D hard to call. V lost 3 bases to trimming and J lost 6 bases, with 9 bases between them. The CDR3 loop spans 12 amino acids. Germline loops: CDR1 DFQATT, CDR2 SNEGSKA (reference sequence). The CDR3 DNA reads TGCAGTGCTAGGGGTCCATCCAATGAGCAGTTCTTC. This encodes CSARGPSNEQFF.

This clonotype was observed once. V usage is TRBV6-5 and J usage is TRBJ2-5, with 7 bases that match TRBD2. The ends lost 2 bases at V and 4 bases at J; junction bases unmatched: 4. Germline values: CDR1 MNHEY, CDR2 SVGAGI. The CDR3 extends over 14 amino acids. This CDR3 reads CASSYAGVVETQYF. The CDR3 DNA reads TGTGCCAGCAGTTACGCGGGGGTTGTAGAGACCCAGTACTTC.

For the CDR3, the DNA is TGTGCCAGCAGTTTCGCCAGGGCCGGTGAGCAGTTCTTC. Translated: CASSFARAGEQFF. The chain combines TRBV12-3 or TRBV12-4 with TRBJ2-1; D is perhaps TRBD1 (5 bases). This CDR3 has 13 amino acids. V lost 3 bases, J lost 9 bases, and 12 bases lay in between.